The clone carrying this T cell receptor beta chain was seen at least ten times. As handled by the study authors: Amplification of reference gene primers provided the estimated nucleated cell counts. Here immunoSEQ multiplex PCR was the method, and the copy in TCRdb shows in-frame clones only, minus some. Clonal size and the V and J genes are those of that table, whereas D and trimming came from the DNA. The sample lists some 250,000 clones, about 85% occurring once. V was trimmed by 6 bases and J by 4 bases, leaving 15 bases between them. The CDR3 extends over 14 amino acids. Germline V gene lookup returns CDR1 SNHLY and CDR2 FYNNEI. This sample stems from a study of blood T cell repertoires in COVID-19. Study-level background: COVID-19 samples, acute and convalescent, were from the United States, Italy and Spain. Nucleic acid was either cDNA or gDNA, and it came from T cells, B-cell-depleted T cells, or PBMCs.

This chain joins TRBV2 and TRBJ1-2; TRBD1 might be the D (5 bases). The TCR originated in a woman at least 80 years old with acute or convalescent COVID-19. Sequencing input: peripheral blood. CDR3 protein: CASSAWGRGYGYTF. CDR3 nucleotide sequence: TGTGCCAGCAGCGCTTGGGGAAGGGGCTATGGCTACACCTTC.